The 24 T cell receptor beta chains given below trace back to one sample, sequenced in a study of blood T cell repertoires in COVID-19. Some clones are missing from TCRdb's copy, which holds only in-frame ones; the method was immunoSEQ multiplex PCR. The sample consists of fewer than 35,000 clones, around nine tenths of them appearing once. Specimen: peripheral blood. The receptors were gathered from a man between 65 and 79 years old with active or convalescent COVID-19.

The V call is TRBV10-3, the J call TRBJ1-2, with 7 positions matching TRBD1. CDR3 length equals 13 residues. V lost 8 bases and J lost 2; bases outside the gene matches: 5. Germline CDR1 ENHRY, CDR2 SYGVKD. CDR3 DNA: TGTGCCATCGGTCAGGGGGAAAACTATGGCTACACCTTC. Translation gives CAIGQGENYGYTF.

The gene calls are TRBV6-5 and TRBJ1-2, with 8 bases matching TRBD1. The CDR3 is 15 amino acids. V lost 6 bases, J lost 0 bases, and 6 bases stayed unmatched. Germline values: CDR1 MNHEY, CDR2 SVGAGI. Written as DNA, the CDR3 is TGTGCCAGCAGGCCCGGACAGGGAGCTAACTATGGCTACACCTTC. Protein product: CASRPGQGANYGYTF.

The chain couples TRBV5-8 to TRBJ2-7; tentative D call: TRBD1 (5 bases). Germline loops: CDR1 SGHTS, CDR2 YDEGEE. The V gene lost 1 base and the J gene lost 3 bases, with 5 bases spanning the gap. This CDR3 spans 12 amino acids. CDR3 sequence: CASSLTGYEQYF. The CDR3 bases are TGTGCCAGCAGCTTGACAGGCTACGAGCAGTACTTC.

The chain is built from TRBV19 and TRBJ1-5, with TRBD1 matching over 8 bases. CDR1 is LNHDA, CDR2 SQIVND, per germline (reference sequence). V trimming: 7 bases; J trimming: 7 bases; junction bases outside the gene matches: 9. The CDR3 covers 14 residues. The CDR3 nucleotides are TGTGCCAGTACCCCGACAGGGGCTAAGCAGCCCCAGCATTTT. It translates to CASTPTGAKQPQHF.

This chain joins TRBV5-1 and TRBJ1-1; 10 positions match TRBD1. Germline CDR1 reads SGHRS; CDR2 reads YFSETQ. There are 17 residues in the CDR3. V lost 0 bases to trimming and J lost 5 bases; unmatched junction nucleotides: 10. This chain's CDR3 is CASSLGQGALLRTEAFF. CDR3 nucleotides: TGCGCCAGCAGCTTGGGACAGGGGGCCCTTTTGCGTACTGAAGCTTTCTTT.

This chain links TRBV4-1 with TRBJ1-6; 10 nucleotides line up with TRBD1. CDR1 is MGHRA, CDR2 YSYEKL, per germline. The CDR3 is made up of 19 amino acids. V lost 0 bases and J lost 4; bases outside the gene matches: 9. CDR3 sequence reads: CASSQDRQDRGSYNSPLHF. The DNA for the CDR3 is TGCGCCAGCAGCCAAGATAGGCAGGACAGGGGGTCATATAATTCACCCCTCCACTTT.

The count of this clone is one. The rearrangement joins TRBV19 to TRBJ2-1, with 7 bases fitting TRBD2. J was trimmed by 6 bases and V by 5 bases; bases with no gene match: 7. The CDR3 totals 14 residues. Germline CDR1 is LNHDA and CDR2 is SQIVND (reference sequence). The chain's CDR3 is CASSLGLGLNEQFF. The DNA for the CDR3 is TGTGCCAGTAGTCTAGGACTAGGGCTCAATGAGCAGTTCTTC.

The V gene is TRBV19, the J gene TRBJ2-3; 7 nucleotides align to TRBD2. In germline, CDR1 is LNHDA, CDR2 SQIVND (reference sequence). V lost 3 bases, J lost 2 bases, and 5 bases stayed unmatched. This CDR3 is 15 amino acids long. CDR3 residues: CASSMASGHTDTQYF. CDR3 coding DNA: TGTGCCAGTAGTATGGCTAGCGGACACACAGATACGCAGTATTTT.

The chain links TRBV6-5 to TRBJ1-1; D is possibly TRBD1 (5 bases). Germline V gives CDR1 MNHEY, CDR2 SVGAGI. CDR3 length: 13 residues. The germline V and J ends were trimmed by 6 bases and 5 bases, with 13 bases remaining between them. Here the CDR3 reads CASSPLGGTEAFF. DNA for the CDR3: TGTGCCAGCAGCCCCCTTGGGGGGACTGAAGCTTTCTTT.

The chain combines TRBV7-2 with TRBJ2-1; 9 bases align to TRBD1. Germline V gene lookup returns CDR1 SGHTA and CDR2 FQGNSA. The CDR3 is 15 residues long. V was pared by 5 bases and J by 3 bases, with 5 bases of the junction left unmatched. The CDR3 DNA reads TGTGCCAGCAGCCCCCAGGGACAGGGCTACAATGAGCAGTTCTTC. Amino acids: CASSPQGQGYNEQFF. The complete variable domain, with remaining parts taken from reference TRBV7-2 and TRBJ2-1, reads GAGVSQSPSNKVTEKGKDVELRCDPISGHTALYWYRQSLGQGLEFLIYFQGNSAPDKSGLPSDRFSAERTGGSVSTLTIQRTQQEDSAVYLCASSPQGQGYNEQFFGPGTRLTVL.

CDR3 region: CASSFQRSGGDVLHF. CDR3 sequence (DNA): TGTGCCAGCAGTTTTCAGAGGAGTGGGGGGGATGTGCTCCACTTT. V usage is TRBV28 and J usage is TRBJ1-6; D is possibly TRBD1 (5 bases). V was clipped by 3 bases and J by 16 bases, with 22 bases between them. The CDR3 length is 15 residues. Germline V gene data show CDR1 as MDHEN and CDR2 as SYDVKM.

This clone was seen once. V and J are TRBV6-4 and TRBJ1-2; D may be TRBD1 (5 bases). V was cut by 6 bases and J by 7 bases, with 18 bases left in between. Germline V gene lookup returns CDR1 MRHNA and CDR2 SNTAGT. The CDR3 extends over 14 amino acids. CDR3: CASSQVAGPGGYTF. The DNA for the CDR3 is TGTGCCAGCAGCCAAGTTGCAGGGCCCGGTGGCTACACCTTC.

V usage is TRBV6-5 and J usage is TRBJ1-3; TRBD1 might be the D (5 bases). The ends were cut back, 0 bases at V and 4 bases at J, with 13 bases in the middle. The CDR3 consists of 16 residues. The germline V gene has CDR1 MNHEY and CDR2 SVGAGI. The CDR3 region is CASSYSFQGGGNTIYF. DNA of the CDR3: TGTGCCAGCAGTTACTCGTTTCAGGGAGGAGGAAACACCATATATTTT.

V is TRBV19 and J is TRBJ2-3; 9 nucleotides match TRBD1. V shed 5 bases, J shed 4 bases, and the junction held 4 bases outside the gene matches. This CDR3 spans 14 amino acids. Germline-derived CDR1 and CDR2 are LNHDA and SQIVND (reference sequence). The CDR3 bases are TGTGCCAGTAGTTGGGGACAGGGCGCAGATACGCAGTATTTT. Protein sequence: CASSWGQGADTQYF. Drawing the rest from reference TRBV19 and TRBJ2-3, the complete variable domain is DGGITQSPKYLFRKEGQNVTLSCEQNLNHDAMYWYRQDPGQGLRLIYYSQIVNDFQKGDIAEGYSVSREKKESFPLTVTSAQKNPTAFYLCASSWGQGADTQYFGPGTRLTVL.

This clone was counted once. This rearrangement joins TRBV30 to TRBJ2-7, with D tentatively TRBD2 (6 bases). V gave up 3 bases and J gave up 3 bases, with 12 bases separating them. This CDR3 contains 13 residues. CDR1 is GTSNPN and CDR2 is SVGIG in the germline V gene (reference sequence). The CDR3 nucleotides are TGTGCCTGGAGCCGGGGACTTAGCTACGAGCAGTACTTC. Protein sequence: CAWSRGLSYEQYF.

A few counts support this clone. V and J are TRBV2 and TRBJ2-7; TRBD1 matches 9 bases. The CDR3 spans 17 residues. J gave up 1 base and V 1 base, and 8 bases lay outside the gene matches. CDR1 and CDR2 (germline): SNHLY, FYNNEI. For the CDR3, the DNA is TGTGCCAGCAGTGAAGGCCCCCCGACAGGGGGTTCCTACGAGCAGTACGTC. It yields the protein CASSEGPPTGGSYEQYV.

The V and J genes are TRBV5-6 and TRBJ2-7, with D tentatively TRBD1 (6 bases). The CDR3 sequence is 13 residues long. Trimming removed 3 bases from V and 7 bases from J, with 14 bases in between. Germline V CDR1 and CDR2: SGHDT, YYEEEE. CDR3 residues: CASSSTTGWEQYF. CDR3 DNA sequence: TGTGCCAGCAGCTCGACGACAGGCTGGGAGCAGTACTTC.

The rearrangement links TRBV19 to TRBJ2-6, with 8 bases identical to TRBD1. J was trimmed by 3 bases and V by 8 bases; bases with no gene match: 6. Germline-derived CDR1 and CDR2 are LNHDA and SQIVND (reference sequence). This CDR3 contains 15 residues. CDR3 residues: CASGQGSFGANVLTF. The CDR3 nucleotides are TGTGCCAGTGGACAGGGCTCTTTTGGGGCCAACGTCCTGACTTTC.

The chain couples TRBV18 to TRBJ2-3; 8 bases line up with TRBD1. Trimming at V came to 0 bases and at J to 6 bases, leaving 8 bases not matched to a gene. The CDR3 runs 16 residues. The V gene's germline CDR1 is KGHSH and CDR2 LQKENI. The CDR3 region has the DNA TGTGCCAGCTCACCACCGGGGACAGGAGGATGGGATACGCAGTATTTT. It translates to CASSPPGTGGWDTQYF.

The chain has TRBV7-9 and TRBJ1-4; D is perhaps TRBD1 (6 bases). CDR1 is SEHNR, CDR2 FQNEAQ, per germline (reference sequence). The CDR3 has 12 amino acids. V dropped 3 bases and J dropped 8 bases, with 7 bases sitting between them. CDR3 bases: TGTGCCAGCAGCTTTAGGGGGGAAAAACTGTTTTTT. It specifies CASSFRGEKLFF.

V usage is TRBV5-6 and J usage is TRBJ2-6; 8 nucleotides line up with TRBD1. From germline, CDR1 is SGHDT and CDR2 YYEEEE. The V segment lost 3 bases and the J segment 2 bases; nucleotides outside the gene matches: 7. The CDR3 extends over 17 amino acids. Here the CDR3 reads CASSSNDRGAGANVLTF. Here the CDR3 DNA reads TGTGCCAGCAGCTCTAACGACAGGGGCGCTGGGGCCAACGTCCTGACTTTC.

The chain recombines TRBV5-8 with TRBJ1-6; 8 nucleotides align to TRBD1. V shed 3 bases, J shed 3 bases, and the junction held 8 bases outside the gene matches. CDR1 and CDR2 from the germline V gene are SGHTS and YDEGEE. This CDR3 is built from 17 residues. The CDR3 sequence: CASSSRQGIDYNSPLHF. The CDR3 DNA reads TGTGCCAGCAGCTCCCGACAGGGGATAGACTATAATTCACCCCTCCACTTT.

The chain employs TRBV19 and TRBJ2-6; D unresolved. Germline V lookup: CDR1 LNHDA, CDR2 SQIVND (reference sequence). The ends were cut back, 3 bases at V and 2 bases at J, with 2 bases in the middle. This CDR3 is 13 amino acids long. The CDR3 sequence: CASSITGANVLTF. CDR3 in DNA: TGTGCCAGTAGTATTACTGGGGCCAACGTCCTGACTTTC. The full variable domain, its missing parts supplied by reference TRBV19 and TRBJ2-6, is DGGITQSPKYLFRKEGQNVTLSCEQNLNHDAMYWYRQDPGQGLRLIYYSQIVNDFQKGDIAEGYSVSREKKESFPLTVTSAQKNPTAFYLCASSITGANVLTFGAGSRLTVL.

This chain uses TRBV6-4 with TRBJ2-5; the match to TRBD2 covers 10 bases. CDR3 length: 15 residues. V lost 5 bases, J lost 0 bases, and 3 bases stayed unmatched. Looked up from germline, CDR1 is MRHNA and CDR2 is SNTAGT. The CDR3 is CASSRLAGNQETQYF. Here the CDR3 DNA reads TGTGCCAGCAGTCGACTAGCGGGCAACCAAGAGACCCAGTACTTC.